One and the same sample provided the 32 T cell receptor beta chains below, sequenced in a study of blood T cell repertoires in COVID-19. The assay was immunoSEQ multiplex PCR, and TCRdb's table has in-frame clones only and misses some. The repertoire has some 160,000 clones, 89% of them found once; the top ten carry approximately 3%. The sequenced sample was peripheral blood. Every receptor here comes from a man aged 55 to 70 with acute or convalescent COVID-19.

The chain recombines TRBV4-1 with TRBJ1-2; tentative D call: TRBD1 (5 bases). V was pared by 2 bases and J by 2 bases, with 21 bases between. Germline V gene data show CDR1 as MGHRA and CDR2 as YSYEKL. The CDR3 covers 18 residues. CDR3 nucleotide sequence: TGCGCCAGCAGCCAACCCCCCAGTCGGGGGAGTGGGAACTATGGCTACACCTTC. The encoded protein is CASSQPPSRGSGNYGYTF.

The rearrangement joins TRBV7-9 to TRBJ1-4; a weak D match, TRBD1 (5 bases). Trimming shortened V by 8 bases and J by 6 bases, and 19 bases separated the two germline ends. The CDR3 spans 15 residues. CDR1 and CDR2 (germline): SEHNR, FQNEAQ (reference sequence). This CDR3 reads CASAPVGARDEKLFF. The DNA for the CDR3 is TGTGCCAGCGCACCCGTAGGGGCTCGGGATGAAAAACTGTTTTTT.

This chain connects TRBV5-6 to TRBJ1-2; TRBD1 aligns across 7 bases. Germline CDR1 and CDR2: SGHDT and YYEEEE. The CDR3 sequence is 15 residues long. Trimming cost V 1 base and J 8 bases; bases outside gene matches: 11. Here the CDR3 DNA reads TGTGCCAGCAGCTTGCTGTTAGGGGGCAGGAGCGGCTACACCTTC. Its translation: CASSLLLGGRSGYTF.

The chain combines TRBV7-3 with TRBJ2-1; a weak D match, TRBD2 (5 bases). The CDR3 extends over 14 amino acids. The germline V gene has CDR1 SGHTA and CDR2 FQGTGA. The V end lost 5 bases, the J end lost 5 bases, and 13 bases lay between the germline ends. CDR3 bases: TGTGCCAGCAGCCCAGGACTCCTGGACAATGAGCAGTTCTTC. Protein sequence: CASSPGLLDNEQFF.

The chain recombines TRBV24-1 with TRBJ2-1; TRBD1 is a possible D gene (5 bases). The CDR3 totals 11 residues. V lost 6 bases and J 12 bases, leaving 11 bases between the germline ends. Per the germline V gene, CDR1 is KGHDR and CDR2 is SFDVKD. The CDR3 protein is CATSPGLGQFF. The DNA for the CDR3 is TGTGCCACCAGTCCAGGGCTGGGGCAGTTCTTC.

The V gene is TRBV10-3, the J gene TRBJ1-1; D is unresolved. This CDR3 spans 14 amino acids. Between the trimmed V and J ends, which lost 8 bases and 4 bases, there was a span of 17 bases. Germline CDR1 is ENHRY and CDR2 is SYGVKD. CDR3 in DNA: TGTGCCATCGGCGGTACCGGGTCGATCACTGAAGCTTTCTTT. This sequence encodes CAIGGTGSITEAFF.

This chain uses TRBV9 with TRBJ1-1; 7 bases agree with TRBD1. Unmatched junction bases numbered 10, after V lost 4 bases and J lost 4 bases. The CDR3 consists of 15 residues. The V gene's germline CDR1 is SGDLS and CDR2 YYNGEE. DNA for the CDR3: TGTGCCAGCAGCCACACAGGGGACTCTGTCACTGAAGCTTTCTTT. Its translation: CASSHTGDSVTEAFF.

The V gene is TRBV10-3, the J gene TRBJ2-2; possibly TRBD2 for D (6 bases). Germline V CDR1 and CDR2: ENHRY, SYGVKD. V was trimmed by 4 bases and J by 4 bases, leaving 10 bases between them. The CDR3 length is 14 residues. The CDR3 bases are TGTGCCATCAGTGGCGGGACTCCCACCGGGGAGCTGTTTTTT. Amino acids: CAISGGTPTGELFF.

This clone was seen more than once but under ten times. The genes are TRBV29-1 and TRBJ1-1, with 7 nucleotides matching TRBD1. CDR1 SQVTM and CDR2 ANQGSEA come from the germline V gene. This CDR3 is built from 14 residues. After removal of 2 bases from V and 0 bases from J, the junction contained 3 bases not matched to a gene. DNA of the CDR3: TGCAGCGTTGAAATGGACAGGATGAACACTGAAGCTTTCTTT. This codes for CSVEMDRMNTEAFF. Drawing the rest from reference TRBV29-1 and TRBJ1-1, the complete variable domain is SAVISQKPSRDICQRGTSLTIQCQVDSQVTMMFWYRQQPGQSLTLIATANQGSEATYESGFVIDKFPISRPNLTFSTLTVSNMSPEDSSIYLCSVEMDRMNTEAFFGQGTRLTVV.

The sample holds a few counts of this clone. The chain carries TRBV5-1 and TRBJ1-4, with D perhaps matching TRBD1 (5 bases). The CDR3 length is 15 residues. Germline CDR1 SGHRS, CDR2 YFSETQ. Trimming left V 2 bases short and J 4 bases short, with 12 bases between. This CDR3 is CASSFAGGDNEKLFF. The CDR3 nucleotides read TGCGCCAGCAGCTTCGCGGGGGGAGATAATGAAAAACTGTTTTTT.

V and J are TRBV23-1 and TRBJ2-1; TRBD2 is a possible D gene (6 bases). TRBV23-1 is placed among ORFs of uncertain function. Trimming removed 1 base at V and 7 bases at J, with 8 bases between. This CDR3 region has 13 residues. The DNA for the CDR3 is TGCGCCAGCAGTCAATGGAGGGATAATGAGCAGTTCTTC. Residues: CASSQWRDNEQFF.

The rearrangement uses TRBV5-1 and TRBJ1-1; 9 bases are a match to TRBD1. Germline V lookup: CDR1 SGHRS, CDR2 YFSETQ. V lost 4 bases to trimming and J lost 4 bases; unmatched junction nucleotides: 8. This CDR3 region has 15 residues. DNA of the CDR3: TGCGCCAGCAGCGGAACGGGGACAGGGAGCACTGAAGCTTTCTTT. Protein sequence: CASSGTGTGSTEAFF. The full variable domain, with the rest looked up from reference TRBV5-1 and TRBJ1-1, is KAGVTQTPRYLIKTRGQQVTLSCSPISGHRSVSWYQQTPGQGLQFLFEYFSETQRNKGNFPGRFSGRQFSNSRSEMNVSTLELGDSALYLCASSGTGTGSTEAFFGQGTRLTVV.

This clone has only one observation. This chain connects TRBV10-3 to TRBJ2-2; a possible D gene is TRBD2 (6 bases). This CDR3 comprises 15 residues. The germline V and J ends were trimmed by 5 bases and 4 bases, with 14 bases remaining between them. CDR1 ENHRY and CDR2 SYGVKD come from the germline V gene. CDR3: CAISTGTPSTGELFF. The CDR3 DNA reads as TGTGCCATCAGTACCGGGACTCCCAGCACCGGGGAGCTGTTTTTT.

CDR3 protein: CASCEDRFGYGYTF. The CDR3 nucleotides are TGTGCCAGTTGTGAGGACAGGTTCGGCTATGGCTACACCTTC. The chain has TRBV6-5 and TRBJ1-2, with 7 bases fitting TRBD1. CDR3 length: 14 residues. Germline trimming cut 9 bases from V and 4 bases from J; bases unmatched to any gene: 11. CDR1 and CDR2 from the germline V gene are MNHEY and SVGAGI.

V usage is TRBV27 and J usage is TRBJ2-7; 11 nucleotides agree with TRBD1. V shed 3 bases and J 6 bases; nucleotides not matched to a gene: 4. There are 14 residues in the CDR3. Germline V CDR1 and CDR2: MNHEY, SMNVEV (reference sequence). DNA for the CDR3: TGTGCCAGCAGTTTTGGACAGGGGGCCGTCGAGCAGTACTTC. It yields the protein CASSFGQGAVEQYF.

This sequence joins TRBV24-1 and TRBJ2-1, with D uncertain. Trimming pared 1 base from V and 9 bases from J, leaving 18 bases between. CDR3 length equals 16 residues. Germline CDR1 reads KGHDR; CDR2 reads SFDVKD. CDR3 sequence reads: CATSDLIPGSATEQFF. CDR3 nucleotide sequence: TGTGCCACCAGTGATTTAATCCCCGGGTCAGCGACTGAGCAGTTCTTC.

The chain couples TRBV9 to TRBJ1-5, with 9 bases that match TRBD1. Losses at the gene ends were 0 bases for V and 4 bases for J; bases not matched to a gene: 5. Germline lookup yields CDR1 SGDLS and CDR2 YYNGEE. This CDR3 region has 16 residues. The CDR3 loop is CASSVGTGDPNQPQHF. The CDR3 DNA follows: TGTGCCAGCAGCGTAGGGACAGGGGATCCAAATCAGCCCCAGCATTTT.

This clone was picked up a small number of times. The CDR3 DNA sequence: TGTGCCAGCAGTGAAGGGGTTGGAGGGTACTATAGAGATACGCAGTATTTT. It codes for CASSEGVGGYYRDTQYF. V is TRBV6-1 and J is TRBJ2-3, with D possibly being TRBD2 (6 bases). Germline V gene lookup returns CDR1 MNHNS and CDR2 SASEGT. V lost 1 base to trimming and J lost 5 bases, with 19 bases between them. This CDR3 has 17 amino acids.

This chain uses TRBV7-8 with TRBJ2-7; 7 bases agree with TRBD1. From germline, CDR1 is SGHVS and CDR2 FQNEAQ. The length of the CDR3 is 14 residues. The trim removed 5 bases at V and 0 bases at J, leaving 4 bases unmatched. CDR3 sequence reads: CASSLRDSSYEQYF. The CDR3 coding sequence is TGTGCCAGCAGCCTCCGGGACAGCTCCTACGAGCAGTACTTC.

The chain is built from TRBV9 and TRBJ2-2, with a tentative D call TRBD2 (6 bases). V gave up 0 bases and J gave up 4 bases, with 10 bases separating them. In germline, CDR1 is SGDLS, CDR2 YYNGEE. This CDR3 spans 15 amino acids. The CDR3 region is CASSVAGDFTGELFF. The CDR3 bases are TGTGCCAGCAGCGTAGCGGGGGACTTCACCGGGGAGCTGTTTTTT.

The chain couples TRBV5-1 to TRBJ1-4, with a weak D call TRBD1 (6 bases). The CDR3 has 13 residues. Germline CDR1 SGHRS, CDR2 YFSETQ. Trimming cost V 3 bases and J 5 bases, with 8 bases left between them. The CDR3 region is CASSSQGNEKLFF. CDR3 sequence (DNA): TGCGCCAGCAGCTCTCAGGGGAATGAAAAACTGTTTTTT.

The chain combines TRBV30 with TRBJ1-3, with D possibly TRBD1 on 6 matching bases. This CDR3 has 14 residues. Germline V gene sequence: CDR1 GTSNPN, CDR2 SVGIG (reference sequence). The V gene lost 2 bases and the J gene lost 4 bases, with 12 bases spanning the gap. In nucleotides, the CDR3 is TGTGCCTGGAGTTCTCCGGACAGAGGAAACACCATATATTTT. Translation: CAWSSPDRGNTIYF.

The chain is built from TRBV7-8 and TRBJ1-6, with unresolved D. The CDR3 covers 17 residues. V lost 4 bases, J lost 1 base, and 14 bases lay in between. Germline CDR1 reads SGHVS; CDR2 reads FQNEAQ. CDR3 region: CASSSWSGWSYNSPLHF. CDR3 bases: TGTGCCAGCAGCTCGTGGTCGGGTTGGTCCTATAATTCACCCCTCCACTTT.

The CDR3 here is CSVEGTGSGYNEQFF. CDR3 DNA: TGCAGCGTTGAAGGGACAGGTTCAGGCTACAATGAGCAGTTCTTC. This chain joins TRBV29-1 and TRBJ2-1; 7 bases line up with TRBD1. Per the germline V gene, CDR1 is SQVTM and CDR2 is ANQGSEA. V shed 1 base and J 3 bases; nucleotides not matched to a gene: 6. This CDR3 spans 15 amino acids.

This clone has just a few counts. The rearrangement links TRBV9 to TRBJ2-1, with D unresolved. CDR1 is SGDLS and CDR2 is YYNGEE in the germline V gene. V lost 0 bases, J lost 1 base, and 17 bases lay in between. The CDR3 contains 18 residues. The CDR3 nucleotides read TGTGCCAGCAGCGTAGGGTTAGTTTACGAGGTGTCCTACAATGAGCAGTTCTTC. Residues: CASSVGLVYEVSYNEQFF.

The V call is TRBV4-1, the J call TRBJ2-7; tentative D call: TRBD1 (7 bases). Germline CDR1 MGHRA, CDR2 YSYEKL. The V end was cut by 0 bases, the J end by 6 bases, with 15 bases between. This CDR3 has 15 residues. The DNA for the CDR3 is TGCGCCAGCAGCCAAGATCCGACAGGGCGGGGCGAGCAGTACTTC. This codes for CASSQDPTGRGEQYF.

V usage is TRBV27 and J usage is TRBJ1-2, with 8 bases aligning to TRBD1. This CDR3 comprises 17 residues. Germline V gene data show CDR1 as MNHEY and CDR2 as SMNVEV (reference sequence). J was trimmed by 1 base and V by 1 base; bases with no gene match: 8. CDR3 in DNA: TGTGCCAGCAGTTTATACCCAGGGGGCGGACATAACTATGGCTACACCTTC. Translated: CASSLYPGGGHNYGYTF.

The rearrangement links TRBV19 to TRBJ2-1; 10 bases map to TRBD2. The CDR3 contains 15 residues. The V and J ends lost 3 bases and 6 bases, in that order; junction bases with no gene match: 5. The germline CDR1 and CDR2 sequences are LNHDA and SQIVND (reference sequence). The chain's CDR3 is CASSMTTSGSNEQFF. CDR3 bases: TGTGCCAGTAGTATGACGACTAGCGGGTCCAATGAGCAGTTCTTC.

This chain links TRBV5-1 with TRBJ2-1; TRBD1 matches 7 bases. The germline gives CDR1 SGHRS, CDR2 YFSETQ. V shed 1 base and J 2 bases; nucleotides not matched to a gene: 3. CDR3 length equals 15 residues. The CDR3 here is CASSLQGQTYNEQFF. The CDR3 DNA reads as TGCGCCAGCAGCTTGCAGGGACAGACCTACAATGAGCAGTTCTTC.

The gene calls are TRBV29-1 and TRBJ1-2; D is ambiguous. The V end was cut by 3 bases, the J end by 2 bases, with 13 bases between. This CDR3 region has 14 residues. Germline lookup yields CDR1 SQVTM and CDR2 ANQGSEA. This CDR3 is CSVEVRDANYGYTF. The DNA for the CDR3 is TGCAGCGTTGAGGTGAGGGATGCCAACTATGGCTACACCTTC.

This chain connects TRBV5-1 to TRBJ2-1; possible D gene TRBD2, 5 bases. V was pared by 0 bases and J by 0 bases, with 7 bases between. The CDR3 sequence is 15 residues long. CDR1 and CDR2 from the germline V gene are SGHRS and YFSETQ. The CDR3 here is CASSLGESSYNEQFF. CDR3 coding DNA: TGCGCCAGCAGCTTGGGGGAGAGCTCCTACAATGAGCAGTTCTTC.

The J gene is TRBJ1-4, the V gene TRBV27; D gene unclear. The CDR3 totals 15 residues. The germline V gene has CDR1 MNHEY and CDR2 SMNVEV (reference sequence). Trimming cost V 7 bases and J 5 bases, with 17 bases left between them. The CDR3: CASTFRGKQNEKLFF. The CDR3 bases are TGTGCCAGCACCTTTCGCGGGAAGCAGAATGAAAAACTGTTTTTT.